This TCR beta chain was found in a study of siplizumab effects on memory and regulatory T cells. General study points: Alloreactive sequences tracing back to unstimulated CD4+ memory cells were significantly reduced by siplizumab. Researchers could map only a minor fraction of alloreactive clones to unstimulated subsets. A mean of around 65% of mappable alloreactive CD4+ clones were Treg-derived with siplizumab, compared with 26.9% in controls. The authors did not confirm suppressive function in proliferating Tregs from siplizumab cultures.

Deletions cut 4 bases from V and 4 bases from J, with 18 bases between. Germline-derived CDR1 and CDR2 are SGDLS and YYNGEE. The length of the CDR3 is 15 residues. About this clone itself: Its specificity is not known.

Profiled with immunoSEQ multiplex PCR; TCRdb holds only in-frame clones, not every one. This table has 90,000 to 110,000 clones, 92% appearing once. Input material: Tregs sorted from blood. This chain uses TRBV9 with TRBJ2-7, with TRBD2 as a possible D gene (7 bases). This receptor was taken from a human donor in good health. In DNA, the CDR3 is TGTGCCAGCAGCCCGCGATCGGGGGGCGTTTACGAGCAGTACTTC. Residues: CASSPRSGGVYEQYF.